These 28 T cell receptor beta chains originate from one sample sequenced in a study of tumor-infiltrating lymphocytes in primary liver carcinoma (dated by TCRdb to 2016 to 2017). Instrument on record: Illumina HiSeq 2500. A constant-region primer and ProtoScript II reverse transcriptase were used to reverse-transcribe TCRbeta-specific cDNA from around 540 ng total RNA. Three nested multiplex PCR rounds, following a slightly modified ARM-PCR procedure, were used to build the TCRbeta libraries. Each of the first two PCR rounds ran for approximately 11 cycles and used multiplex TRBV1-TRBV30 forward primers together with a Cbeta reverse primer. The public reads were reanalyzed by TCRdb: fastp trimming at Q25, MiXCR alignment, in-frame beta chains only. Rows are unified per CDR3 protein, each entry keeping the most common DNA and genes. The sample has 22,000 or so distinct CDR3 sequences on record, 80% of them singletons. The leading ten clones occupy less than 40% of the sample.

Total RNA and DNA were co-extracted from 20-30 mg of bulk tissue with the AllPrep DNA/RNA mini kit, without cell sorting. What was sequenced was liver tumor tissue from sampling region 2. Sample cell subset or site, as interpreted from the label and publication: tumor region T2, inferior pole. The receptors stem from a woman under 40 with primary liver carcinoma and hepatitis B virus infection.

Details on this clonotype: The junction shows a germline mismatch at one end, possibly a read error. The rearrangement joins TRBV4-3 to TRBJ2-7; D is unclear. Germline values: CDR1 LGHNA, CDR2 YSLEER. This CDR3 has 15 amino acids. Here the CDR3 reads CANSQDFPWSYEQYF. CDR3 nucleotides: TGCGCCAACAGCCAAGATTTCCCATGGTCCTACGAGCAGTACTTC.

In the case of this clonotype: An end of the junction differs from the germline gene, which may be a read error. The rearrangement joins TRBV5-4 to TRBJ2-3; TRBD1 is a possible D gene (5 bases). Germline V CDR1 and CDR2: SGHNT, YYREEE (reference sequence). The CDR3 is made up of 17 amino acids. The CDR3 DNA reads as TGTGCCAACAACGTAGACGGACACCCTCCACCCACAGATATGCAGTATTTT. Encoded protein: CANNVDGHPPPTDMQYF. The whole variable domain, remainder taken from reference TRBV5-4 and TRBJ2-3, is ETGVTQSPTHLIKTRGQQVTLRCSSQSGHNTVSWYQQALGQGPQFIFQYYREEENGRGNFPPRFSGLQFPNYSSELNVNALELDDSALYLCANNVDGHPPPTDMQYFGPGTRLTVL.

With regard to this clonotype: Sequence at one end of the junction differs from germline and may be a read error. The chain employs TRBV6-1 and TRBJ2-7; D ambiguous. The V gene's germline CDR1 is MNHNS and CDR2 SASEGT. The CDR3 spans 13 residues. The CDR3 DNA reads as TGTGACAGCAGTGAGTGGGTTTTCTACGCGCAGTACTTC. Translating gives CDSSEWVFYAQYF.

V is TRBV6-4 and J is TRBJ1-5; 10 positions agree with TRBD1. Per germline, CDR1 MRHNA and CDR2 SNTAGT. With V trimmed by 9 bases and J by 9 bases, 11 bases remained unmatched. CDR3 length: 14 residues. CDR3 DNA: TGTGCCAGGTCCAGGACAGGGGGTGGTCTGCCCCAGCATTTT. Translated, it gives CARSRTGGGLPQHF.

As concerns this clonotype: Compared with germline, one end of the junction differs, possibly owing to a read error. The V gene is TRBV11-2, the J gene TRBJ1-1; D gene unclear. CDR3 length equals 14 residues. From germline, CDR1 is SGHAT and CDR2 FQNNGV. The CDR3 here is CASRYTSGRAEAFF. CDR3 sequence (DNA): TGTGCCAGCAGATATACAAGTGGGAGGGCTGAAGCTTTCTTC.

About this clonotype itself: A read error is likely, as this CDR3 ends without the conserved phenylalanine or tryptophan. The DNA is left out, because the CDR3 cannot be placed on it with certainty; the CDR3 is given as TCRdb lists it. The CDR3 spells CASSLNGTGGTGELFL. The chain combines TRBV11-2 with TRBJ2-2; the table's D call TRBD1 went unverified against the DNA. Germline CDR1 and CDR2: SGHAT and FQNNGV. 16 amino acids form the CDR3, both terminal residues included.

The chain joins TRBV2 to TRBJ1-5, with unresolved D. Trimming left V 5 bases short and J 3 bases short, with 8 bases between. Germline V gives CDR1 SNHLY, CDR2 FYNNEI. CDR3 length: 13 residues. The CDR3 DNA sequence: TGTGCCAGCAGTAATGATAACAATCAGCCCCAGCATTTT. Translation: CASSNDNNQPQHF.

This clonotype was picked up one time. This clone may be a read error of a much larger clone one base away. This sequence joins TRBV6-6 and TRBJ2-3; a possible D gene is TRBD1 (5 bases). V shed 2 bases and J shed 14 bases, with 14 bases lying between them. CDR1 and CDR2 (germline): MNHNY, SVGAGI (reference sequence). The CDR3 length is 12 residues. The CDR3 DNA sequence: TGTGCCAGCAGTTACGGACAATCTGTTGGGTATTTT. Its translation is CASSYGQSVGYF.

For this clonotype: Germline is not matched at one junction end, which may reflect a read error. The chain links TRBV4-2 to TRBJ2-7; TRBD1 matches at 10 bases. Germline V gene data show CDR1 as LGHNA and CDR2 as YNFKEQ. The CDR3 spans 18 residues. The CDR3 spells CASSQEHLGQGGPHKHYF. The DNA for the CDR3 is TGTGCCAGCAGCCAGGAACACCTAGGACAGGGGGGACCGCACAAGCATTACTTC.

This clonotype qualifies as medium-sized. This chain joins TRBV10-3 and TRBJ2-1; a weak D match, TRBD2 (5 bases). V lost 0 bases and J 1 base, leaving 10 bases between the germline ends. The CDR3 consists of 16 residues. Germline V lookup: CDR1 ENHRY, CDR2 SYGVKD. This CDR3 reads CAISESMSGSYNEQFF. The CDR3 nucleotides read TGTGCCATCAGTGAGTCGATGAGCGGATCCTACAATGAGCAGTTCTTC.

Of note for this clonotype: An end of the junction differs from the germline gene, which may be a read error. For the CDR3, the DNA is TGTGTCAGCAGCTTATCGGGCGGACAAGAGACCCAGTACTTC. Translation gives CVSSLSGGQETQYF. The J gene is TRBJ2-5, the V gene TRBV7-9; D remains unclear. The CDR3 is 14 amino acids. Germline CDR1 reads SEHNR; CDR2 reads FQNEAQ (reference sequence).

The rearrangement joins TRBV11-3 to TRBJ2-1; D uncertain. This CDR3 comprises 16 residues. Germline CDR1 is SGHNT and CDR2 is YENEEA. V lost 3 bases and J 13 bases, leaving 25 bases between the germline ends. The CDR3 region has the DNA TGTGCCAGCAGCTTCCTACCGGATATATCCTACAACGAACAGTTCTTC. Translating gives CASSFLPDISYNEQFF.

This chain uses TRBV5-4 with TRBJ2-3; 9 bases align to TRBD2. Trimming cost V 6 bases and J 6 bases; bases outside gene matches: 2. The CDR3 has 12 amino acids. The germline gives CDR1 SGHNT, CDR2 YYREEE (reference sequence). In DNA, the CDR3 is TGTGCCAGCAACAGCGGGGGGGATACGCAGTATTTT. It is translated as CASNSGGDTQYF.

This clonotype was seen a handful of times. This chain connects TRBV4-2 to TRBJ2-1, with TRBD2 identical over 11 bases. Unmatched junction bases numbered 2, after V lost 1 base and J lost 9 bases. Germline CDR1 is LGHNA and CDR2 is YNFKEQ. CDR3 size: 14 residues. CDR3 region: CASSQVLAGVEQFF. DNA of the CDR3: TGTGCCAGCAGCCAAGTACTAGCGGGAGTTGAGCAGTTCTTC.

Regarding this clonotype: Because it lacks the conserved phenylalanine or tryptophan at the end, this CDR3 is likely a read error. This chain connects TRBV14 to TRBJ2-5; D possibly corresponds to TRBD1 (5 bases). V lost 7 bases and J 5 bases, leaving 14 bases between the germline ends. The CDR3 loop spans 13 amino acids. Germline V gene lookup returns CDR1 SGHDN and CDR2 FVKESK. CDR3 DNA: TGTGCCAGCAACAGGTACCTCGCCGAGACCCAGTACATC. Translated: CASNRYLAETQYI.

This clonotype was found a few times. At one end the junction does not follow the germline gene, possibly because of a read error. The genes are TRBV4-3 and TRBJ2-3; no reliable D call. The CDR3 has 18 amino acids. The germline V gene encodes CDR1 LGHNA and CDR2 YSLEER. The CDR3 nucleotides are TGCGCCAGCAGCCAGTCGGTCTGGGTGGGCGATCCCGATGATACGCAATATTTT. This translates into CASSQSVWVGDPDDTQYF.

The chain combines TRBV6-1 with TRBJ2-5, with TRBD1 matching 7 bases. The CDR3 length is 15 residues. With 4 bases clipped from V and 14 bases from J, the junction kept 19 bases outside the gene matches. The germline gives CDR1 MNHNS, CDR2 SASEGT. DNA for the CDR3: TGTGCCAGCAGTGTACTAGGGGGCCCGGTAGAGACACAATACTTC. This sequence encodes CASSVLGGPVETQYF.

The rearrangement links TRBV24-1 to TRBJ2-1; D is ambiguous. Per germline, CDR1 KGHDR and CDR2 SFDVKD. The CDR3 contains 15 residues. V lost 2 bases, J lost 12 bases, and 19 bases lay in between. The CDR3 loop reads CATSDSGTDRWRQFF. The CDR3 DNA sequence: TGTGCCACCAGTGATTCCGGTACAGACCGTTGGAGGCAGTTCTTC.

In regard to this clonotype: An end of the junction does not agree with germline; a read error may underlie this. V gene TRBV29-1 combines with J gene TRBJ2-5, with D perhaps matching TRBD1 or TRBD2 (5 bases each). From germline, CDR1 is SQVTM and CDR2 ANQGSEA. The CDR3 covers 15 residues. CDR3 region: CGVETVRGVRETQYF. The CDR3 DNA reads TGCGGCGTTGAAACAGTAAGGGGAGTGAGGGAGACCCAGTACTTC.

This chain joins TRBV11-2 and TRBJ1-1, with D possibly TRBD1 on 5 matching bases. Trimming removed 6 bases from V and 7 bases from J, with 18 bases in between. Germline CDR1 SGHAT, CDR2 FQNNGV. The CDR3 has 14 residues. The CDR3 DNA reads TGTGCCAGCAGGACCCTAGGACGGGGCGGTGAAGCTTTCTTT. Translation gives CASRTLGRGGEAFF. The whole variable domain, filled in from reference TRBV11-2 and TRBJ1-1, reads EAGVAQSPRYKIIEKRQSVAFWCNPISGHATLYWYQQILGQGPKLLIQFQNNGVVDDSQLPKDRFSAERLKGVDSTLKIQPAKLEDSAVYLCASRTLGRGGEAFFGQGTRLTVV.

On this clonotype: An end of the junction does not agree with germline; a read error may underlie this. The chain couples TRBV11-2 to TRBJ1-4, with a tentative D call TRBD1 (5 bases). The germline V gene has CDR1 SGHAT and CDR2 FQNNGV. This CDR3 is 16 amino acids long. CDR3 sequence reads: CAGSLLQGSTNEKLFF. The CDR3 bases are TGTGCCGGCAGCTTACTTCAGGGATCAACTAATGAAAAACTGTTTTTT. Complete variable domain (other parts from reference TRBV11-2 and TRBJ1-4): EAGVAQSPRYKIIEKRQSVAFWCNPISGHATLYWYQQILGQGPKLLIQFQNNGVVDDSQLPKDRFSAERLKGVDSTLKIQPAKLEDSAVYLCAGSLLQGSTNEKLFFGSGTQLSVL.

The chain uses TRBV10-3 and TRBJ1-1; TRBD1 might be the D (5 bases). V was trimmed by 10 bases and J by 13 bases, leaving 31 bases between them. Germline CDR1 and CDR2: ENHRY and SYGVKD. The length of the CDR3 is 15 residues. The CDR3 reads CATSTGTTLNTGDFF. Written as DNA, the CDR3 is TGTGCCACCAGCACCGGGACGACGCTGAACACTGGAGATTTCTTT.

The chain carries TRBV6-1 and TRBJ2-2; the D is unclear. CDR1 and CDR2 from the germline V gene are MNHNS and SASEGT. The CDR3 contains 11 residues. The DNA for the CDR3 is TGTATCAGCAGTGCCGTCAGGGAGCTGTTTTTT. Residues: CISSAVRELFF.

V and J are TRBV4-3 and TRBJ2-7; TRBD1 agrees at 8 bases. CDR1 and CDR2 (germline): LGHNA, YSLEER. The trim removed 0 bases at V and 8 bases at J, leaving 9 bases unmatched. The CDR3 totals 15 residues. CDR3 DNA sequence: TGCGCCAGCAGCCAAGATCGAAGGACAGGGCGGAAGCAGTACTTC. Amino acids: CASSQDRRTGRKQYF.

The table lists this clonotype with many counts. The chain combines TRBV11-2 with TRBJ2-5, with 7 nucleotides matching TRBD2. The CDR3 covers 13 residues. After removal of 8 bases from V and 0 bases from J, the junction contained 3 bases not matched to a gene. Germline loops: CDR1 SGHAT, CDR2 FQNNGV. The CDR3 loop reads CASGGGDQETQYF. CDR3 sequence (DNA): TGTGCCAGCGGGGGGGGGGACCAAGAGACCCAGTACTTC.

This clonotype came up many times. The gene calls are TRBV29-1 and TRBJ1-2; D call uncertain. Germline loops: CDR1 SQVTM, CDR2 ANQGSEA. This CDR3 comprises 13 residues. V lost 7 bases and J lost 8, with 20 bases in between. This chain's CDR3 is CSALVNPAAGYTF. In nucleotides, the CDR3 is TGCAGCGCCCTAGTTAACCCGGCGGCGGGCTACACCTTC.

About this clonotype: Here the CDR3 omits its conserved ending phenylalanine or tryptophan, so a read error is the likely source. The chain has TRBV6-5 and TRBJ2-2; D is unclear. This CDR3 spans 15 amino acids. Germline V gene data show CDR1 as MNHEY and CDR2 as SVGAGI. Trimming pared 8 bases from V and 6 bases from J, leaving 19 bases between. The CDR3 nucleotides are TGTGCCAGCGGTCCCGAGTATCGTTCGGCCGGGGAGCTGTTTCTT. Its translation is CASGPEYRSAGELFL.

A remark on this clonotype: Mismatch with germline at one junction end may stem from a read error. The chain is built from TRBV11-2 and TRBJ2-2, with 9 bases that match TRBD2. CDR3 length equals 18 residues. Looked up from germline, CDR1 is SGHAT and CDR2 is FQNNGV. The CDR3 here is CSSSSPRAGGPNTGELSF. The CDR3 region has the DNA TGCTCCAGCAGCTCACCCCGAGCGGGAGGCCCGAACACCGGGGAGCTGTCTTTT.